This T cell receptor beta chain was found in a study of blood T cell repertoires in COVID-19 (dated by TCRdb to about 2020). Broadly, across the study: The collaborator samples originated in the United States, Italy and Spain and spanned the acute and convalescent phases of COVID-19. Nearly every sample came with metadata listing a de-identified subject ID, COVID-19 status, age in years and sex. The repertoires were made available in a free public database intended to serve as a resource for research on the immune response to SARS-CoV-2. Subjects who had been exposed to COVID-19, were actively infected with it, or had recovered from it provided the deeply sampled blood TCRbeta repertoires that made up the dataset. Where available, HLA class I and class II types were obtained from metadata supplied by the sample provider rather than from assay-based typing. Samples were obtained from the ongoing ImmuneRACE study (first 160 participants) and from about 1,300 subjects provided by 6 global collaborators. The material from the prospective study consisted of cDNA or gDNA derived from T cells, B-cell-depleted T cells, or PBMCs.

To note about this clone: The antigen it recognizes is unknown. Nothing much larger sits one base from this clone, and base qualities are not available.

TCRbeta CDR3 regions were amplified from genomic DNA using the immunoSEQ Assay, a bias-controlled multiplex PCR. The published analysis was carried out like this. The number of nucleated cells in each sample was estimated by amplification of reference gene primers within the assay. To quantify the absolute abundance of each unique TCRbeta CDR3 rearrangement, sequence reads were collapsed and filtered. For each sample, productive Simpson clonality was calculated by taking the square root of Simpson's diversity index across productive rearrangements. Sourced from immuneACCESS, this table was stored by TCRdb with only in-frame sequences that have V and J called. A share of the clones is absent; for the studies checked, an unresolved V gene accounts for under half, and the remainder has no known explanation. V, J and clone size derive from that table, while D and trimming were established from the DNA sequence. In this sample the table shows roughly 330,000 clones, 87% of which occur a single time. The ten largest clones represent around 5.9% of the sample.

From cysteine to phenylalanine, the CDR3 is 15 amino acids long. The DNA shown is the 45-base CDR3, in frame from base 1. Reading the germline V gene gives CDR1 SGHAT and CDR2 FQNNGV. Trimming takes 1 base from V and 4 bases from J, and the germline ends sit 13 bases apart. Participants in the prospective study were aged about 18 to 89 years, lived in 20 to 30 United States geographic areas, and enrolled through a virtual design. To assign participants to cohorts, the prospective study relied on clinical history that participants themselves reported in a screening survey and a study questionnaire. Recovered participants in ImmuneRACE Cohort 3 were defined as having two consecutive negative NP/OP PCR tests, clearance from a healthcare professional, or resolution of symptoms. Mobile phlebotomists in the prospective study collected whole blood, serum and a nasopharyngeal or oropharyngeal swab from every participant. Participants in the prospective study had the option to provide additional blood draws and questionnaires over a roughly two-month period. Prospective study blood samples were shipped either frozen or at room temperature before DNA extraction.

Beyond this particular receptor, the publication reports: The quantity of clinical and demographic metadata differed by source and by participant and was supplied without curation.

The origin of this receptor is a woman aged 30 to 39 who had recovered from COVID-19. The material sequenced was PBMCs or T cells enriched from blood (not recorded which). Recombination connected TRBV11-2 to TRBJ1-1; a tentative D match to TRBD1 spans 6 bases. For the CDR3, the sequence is CASSLVVGATTEAFF. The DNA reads TGTGCCAGCAGCTTAGTAGTGGGGGCGACCACTGAAGCTTTCTTT.